This T cell receptor beta chain was recorded in a study of shared clonotypes between healthy human individuals. Whole-study findings and limits: It was the non-shared clonotypes that had lower generation probabilities than clonotypes shared by all four donors.

The naive CD8 subset, CD45RO-negative cells positively selected for CCR7, excluded terminally differentiated effector memory CD45RA+ cells. Adults of Caucasian background living in Nashville, Tennessee made up all donors. The J segment lost 0 bases and the V segment lost 3 bases, leaving 2 bases of the junction unmatched. The CDR3 extends over 14 amino acids. Germline-derived CDR1 and CDR2 are PRHDT and FYEKMQ (reference sequence). This clone was found once. The antigen remains undetermined. Other DNA sequences in the same sample also yield this CDR3. Under the authors' procedure: Filtering differed since immunoSEQ provided only junctions, with no quality scores. This table comes from immunoSEQ multiplex PCR, and its TCRdb copy is limited to in-frame clones, with some not included. V and J calls and clone size are those listed in that table; D and trimming were worked out from the DNA. This sample has approximately 2,000,000 clones, with 80% to 95% found just once.

Sample: naive CD8+ T cells from PBMCs. V is TRBV13 and J is TRBJ2-7; 7 nucleotides line up with TRBD1. The TCR was taken from a man between 18 and 35 years old in good health. Some clones in this sample may be carry-over from other donors' samples. The CDR3 coding sequence is TGTGCCAGCAGCTTCCGGGACAGCTCCTACGAGCAGTACTTC. This encodes CASSFRDSSYEQYF.